These 22 T cell receptor beta chains were sequenced from one sample in a study of vaccination and CD4 T cells after COVID-19. Treatment of the sample: approximately nine-day PBMC culture with coronavirus spike peptide pools or control peptides (ViraFEST assay). Those CD4+ T cells from the unexposed donor predate the COVID-19 pandemic (2011-2018). Scientists ran DNA taken from cultured CD4+ T cells through the Oncomine TCR Beta short-read assay for sequencing. In this case, cultured CD4+ T cells provided the extracted genomic DNA. In TCRdb, the PCR reads were re-called with MiXCR into one record per CDR3 protein. The table includes thousands of distinct CDR3 sequences, just under 35% detected once. The antigens these receptors bind are not known. The material sequenced was CD4+ T cells from blood, cultured in vitro. Receptors originate from a human donor in good health.

V and J are TRBV20-1 and TRBJ1-5; D unresolved. The CDR3 runs 16 residues. Trimming pared 5 bases from V and 7 bases from J, leaving 24 bases between. Germline CDR1 is DFQATT and CDR2 is SNEGSKA (reference sequence). In DNA, the CDR3 is TGCAGTGCTCGTTCCTCCCAGGTCCCGATGGAACAGCCCCAGCATTTT. It is translated as CSARSSQVPMEQPQHF.

This clonotype is categorized as medium-sized (0.01 to 0.1%). The rearrangement joins TRBV10-3 to TRBJ2-7; tentative D call: TRBD1 (5 bases). Germline values: CDR1 ENHRY, CDR2 SYGVKD. CDR3 length: 19 amino acids. Trimming took off 0 bases at V and 4 bases at J, with 25 bases between the two ends. The DNA for the CDR3 is TGTGCCATCAGTGAGTCGGGGCGTGGACGGATAGACAGCCTATACGAGCAGTACTTC. Encoded protein: CAISESGRGRIDSLYEQYF.

The rearrangement joins TRBV7-2 to TRBJ2-7; 9 bases map to TRBD2. This CDR3 contains 14 residues. Germline V lookup: CDR1 SGHTA, CDR2 FQGNSA. The junction had 4 bases not matched to a gene; V was cut back by 3 bases and J by 4 bases. CDR3 residues: CASSFNSGRYEQYF. In DNA form, the CDR3 reads TGTGCCAGCAGCTTTAACAGCGGGAGGTACGAGCAGTACTTC.

The chain employs TRBV6-1 and TRBJ2-5, with D uncertain. Germline lookup yields CDR1 MNHNS and CDR2 SASEGT. The V end lost 1 base, the J end lost 1 base, and 7 bases lay between the germline ends. This CDR3 has 14 residues. CDR3 sequence: CASSEGPGQETQYF. DNA of the CDR3: TGTGCCAGCAGTGAAGGACCGGGCCAAGAGACCCAGTACTTC.

The rearrangement uses TRBV27 and TRBJ2-7; D unclear. This CDR3 has 14 residues. Trimming pared 3 bases from V and 0 bases from J, leaving 9 bases between. CDR1 MNHEY and CDR2 SMNVEV come from the germline V gene (reference sequence). The CDR3 DNA follows: TGTGCCAGCAGTTTCTACCATTACTCCTACGAGCAGTACTTC. Protein sequence: CASSFYHYSYEQYF.

This clonotype appeared a few times. This sequence joins TRBV7-3 and TRBJ2-1; 10 positions agree with TRBD2. V lost 5 bases to trimming and J lost 8 bases; unmatched junction nucleotides: 12. Per the germline V gene, CDR1 is SGHTA and CDR2 is FQGTGA. This CDR3 comprises 16 residues. CDR3 DNA sequence: TGTGCCAGCAGCCTTCGGACTAGCGGAGGAATCCATGAGCAGTTCTTC. Its protein is CASSLRTSGGIHEQFF.

The gene calls are TRBV12-3 or TRBV12-4 and TRBJ1-1; a possible D gene is TRBD1 (5 bases). The V gene lost 5 bases and the J gene lost 8 bases, with 18 bases spanning the gap. This CDR3 has 14 residues. The CDR3 DNA is TGTGCCAGCAGTCCCTACAGGCTGCGCTACGAAGCTTTCTTT. Protein: CASSPYRLRYEAFF.

The table lists this clonotype with a few counts. The rearrangement joins TRBV24-1 to TRBJ2-3, with D tentatively TRBD2 (6 bases). CDR3 length: 19 residues. The ends were cut back, 7 bases at V and 6 bases at J, with 31 bases in the middle. CDR1 KGHDR and CDR2 SFDVKD come from the germline V gene. The CDR3 nucleotides read TGTGCCACCAGCCATGGACTCCTTAGCGGCCCCGTGGGTCGGGATACGCAGTATTTT. Its translation: CATSHGLLSGPVGRDTQYF.

V and J are TRBV6-2 or TRBV6-3 and TRBJ2-7; 11 bases are shared with TRBD1. Germline V gene data show CDR1 as MNHEY and CDR2 as SVGEGT. Trimming at V came to 2 bases and at J to 3 bases, leaving 0 bases not matched to a gene. The CDR3 sequence is 14 residues long. CDR3 coding DNA: TGTGCCAGCAGTTACGGGACAGGGGGCTACGAGCAGTACTTC. It translates to CASSYGTGGYEQYF.

This chain links TRBV20-1 with TRBJ2-7; 10 nucleotides line up with TRBD2. The CDR3 length is 14 residues. Germline V gene data show CDR1 as DFQATT and CDR2 as SNEGSKA (reference sequence). V was pared by 5 bases and J by 13 bases, with 17 bases of the junction left unmatched. CDR3 nucleotides: TGCAGTGCTGGAATAGCGGGAGGTGGGGCCCTGATCTACTTC. It yields the protein CSAGIAGGGALIYF.

The chain employs TRBV21-1 and TRBJ1-1. TRBV21-1 is given as a pseudogene. CDR3 size: 14 residues. CDR3 residues: CASSKAAGNTEAFF. The CDR3 coding sequence is TGTGCCAGCAGCAAAGCGGCAGGGAACACTGAAGCTTTCTTT.

This clonotype was seen a few times. V usage is TRBV28 and J usage is TRBJ1-5; the D gene is possibly TRBD1 (5 bases). This CDR3 comprises 12 residues. CDR1 MDHEN and CDR2 SYDVKM come from the germline V gene. With 4 bases removed from V and 7 bases from J, the gap between germline ends came to 8 bases. The CDR3, as DNA: TGTGCCAGCAGTTCAGGGTGGCAGCCCCAGCATTTT. This encodes CASSSGWQPQHF.

The chain carries TRBV28 and TRBJ2-7, with 7 bases matching TRBD2. The CDR3 spans 17 residues. V was pared by 7 bases and J by 6 bases, with 21 bases of the junction left unmatched. Looked up from germline, CDR1 is MDHEN and CDR2 is SYDVKM. Here the CDR3 reads CASIPRVSAGVASEQYF. Written as DNA, the CDR3 is TGTGCCAGCATTCCGCGGGTATCGGCGGGAGTGGCAAGCGAGCAGTACTTC.

The V gene is TRBV28, the J gene TRBJ1-1; D perhaps matches TRBD1 (6 bases). There are 16 residues in the CDR3. Germline lookup yields CDR1 MDHEN and CDR2 SYDVKM. V was shortened by 4 bases and J by 1 base, with 16 bases between the two germline ends. CDR3 sequence reads: CASSSRWGQGNTEAFF. The CDR3 DNA sequence: TGTGCCAGCAGTTCCCGATGGGGGCAGGGGAACACTGAAGCTTTCTTT.

This clonotype was counted between two and nine times. The rearrangement links TRBV4-1 to TRBJ2-7; 8 nucleotides agree with TRBD2. V lost 4 bases and J lost 3; bases outside the gene matches: 2. The CDR3 consists of 13 residues. Germline V gives CDR1 MGHRA, CDR2 YSYEKL. The CDR3, as DNA: TGCGCCAGCAGCCGCGGGACTAGCTACGAGCAGTACTTC. Its protein is CASSRGTSYEQYF.

The chain links TRBV15 to TRBJ1-2, with a possible D match to TRBD1 (5 bases). Germline V gene lookup returns CDR1 LNHNV and CDR2 YYDKDF (reference sequence). Deletions cut 3 bases from V and 8 bases from J, with 19 bases between. CDR3 length equals 15 residues. CDR3 DNA sequence: TGTGCCACCAGCAGGGACCGGGGCAGGGTGTGGGGCTACACCTTC. This gives the protein CATSRDRGRVWGYTF.

This rearrangement joins TRBV7-2 to TRBJ1-3; a weak D match, TRBD1 (6 bases). This CDR3 contains 16 residues. Germline CDR1 reads SGHTA; CDR2 reads FQGNSA. Deletions cut 3 bases from V and 0 bases from J, with 12 bases between. The CDR3 loop is CASSLGALSSGNTIYF. In DNA, the CDR3 is TGTGCCAGCAGCTTGGGGGCCCTGAGCTCTGGAAACACCATATATTTT.

CDR3 region: CSVEPRGESEQYF. The CDR3 region has the DNA TGCAGCGTTGAACCCAGGGGTGAGAGCGAGCAGTACTTC. The chain recombines TRBV29-1 with TRBJ2-7, with D possibly being TRBD1 (6 bases). The V end was cut by 2 bases, the J end by 6 bases, with 14 bases between. This CDR3 spans 13 amino acids. The germline CDR1 and CDR2 sequences are SQVTM and ANQGSEA.

The chain has TRBV11-1 and TRBJ2-2; D remains unclear. CDR1 and CDR2 from the germline V gene are SGHAT and FQDESV (reference sequence). This CDR3 is built from 12 residues. Trimming shortened V by 7 bases and J by 4 bases, and 7 bases separated the two germline ends. The CDR3 nucleotides read TGTGCCAGCACCTGGGTCACCGGGGAGCTGTTTTTT. It translates to CASTWVTGELFF.

The V and J genes are TRBV6-2 or TRBV6-3 and TRBJ1-5, with D uncertain. CDR1 MNHEY and CDR2 SVGEGT come from the germline V gene. The length of the CDR3 is 13 residues. V lost 10 bases and J lost 8, with 18 bases in between. The CDR3 DNA reads as TGTGCCACCTCTCTGTTGGGCGCGGAGCCCCAGCATTTT. Its protein product is CATSLLGAEPQHF.

The gene calls are TRBV20-1 and TRBJ2-2; a weak D match, TRBD2 (6 bases). The CDR3 has 13 residues. V lost 1 base, J lost 6 bases, and 9 bases lay in between. Germline V lookup: CDR1 DFQATT, CDR2 SNEGSKA (reference sequence). DNA for the CDR3: TGCAGTGCTAGAGGACTAGTCCCCGGGGAGCTGTTTTTT. It yields the protein CSARGLVPGELFF.

This clonotype came up a few times. The gene calls are TRBV7-9 and TRBJ2-1; 7 nucleotides align to TRBD2. Trimming took 5 bases from V and 3 from J; bases not matched to a gene: 7. Per germline, CDR1 SEHNR and CDR2 FQNEAQ (reference sequence). The length of the CDR3 is 15 residues. The CDR3 DNA reads as TGTGCCAGCAGCGGGGGGGATGGCGGCTACAATGAGCAGTTCTTC. Amino acids: CASSGGDGGYNEQFF.